The subject of this entry is one T cell receptor beta chain. Germline V lookup: CDR1 SGHAT, CDR2 FQNNGV. The CDR3 spans 13 residues. The ends were cut back, 6 bases at V and 4 bases at J, with 12 bases in the middle. The data are from a study of CD8 T cells in Susac syndrome. With random hexamers, 0.5 to 1 ug RNA was reverse transcribed. MiXCR, run by TCRdb on the immunoSEQ multiplex PCR reads, gives a single entry per CDR3 protein. Seen here are more than 150,000 distinct CDR3 sequences, approximately 96% observed once, and the top ten hold roughly 0.093%. Sequencing was performed on CD4+ T cells from PBMCs. The source of this sequence is a human donor with Susac syndrome. The chain has TRBV11-2 and TRBJ1-1, with D tentatively TRBD1 (6 bases). CDR3 coding DNA: TGTGCCAGCAGTCTGGGGGCGCCCACTGAAGCTTTCTTT. Translating it yields CASSLGAPTEAFF.